This T cell receptor (beta chain) came from a study of molecular identifiers for immune sequencing clone quantification. From the PCR reads, TCRdb called clonotypes with MiXCR, one entry per CDR3 protein. The sample consists of just over 40,000 distinct CDR3 sequences, approximately 24% of them appearing once. Trimming removed 0 bases at V and 0 bases at J, with 9 bases between. This CDR3 has 14 residues. In germline, CDR1 is DFQATT, CDR2 SNEGSKA (reference sequence). This clonotype was seen ten or more times. The sequencing sample was made of naive CD8+ T cells from blood, with Jurkat cell RNA spiked in. Regarding subset: FACS-sorted CD8+CD4-CCR7+CD45RA+ naive T cells. V usage is TRBV20-1 and J usage is TRBJ2-7; perhaps TRBD2 as D (5 bases). This receptor was taken from a human donor in good health. Some libraries in this study had Jurkat cell RNA spiked in. CDR3 nucleotides: TGCAGTGCTAGAGATCCGGGGAGCTCCTACGAGCAGTACTTC. Its translation is CSARDPGSSYEQYF.